The sequence of this TCR beta chain was determined in a study of cytomegalovirus exposure and HLA in healthy donors. Germline V gives CDR1 SGHAT, CDR2 FQNNGV. This CDR3 has 16 residues. Trimming cost V 4 bases and J 8 bases; bases outside gene matches: 8. Primers: 60 Vbeta forward and 13 Jbeta reverse. Authors' methods: Later, roughly 77 million unique TCR beta chains were counted in an analysis, and 10 million to 12 million of them were shared. Data came from immunoSEQ multiplex PCR; TCRdb stores just in-frame clones and leaves some out. That table supplies the V and J calls and clone size; D and trimming were determined from the DNA. The sample shows about 100,000 clones, 65% to 80% of them seen only once. A note on this clone: Its antigen is as yet unknown.

Study observations and caveats: In a later analysis, TCR beta V- and J-gene trimming was associated with a missense DCLRE1C variant.

Sample: PBMCs. The receptor was isolated from a woman in her forties in good health and CMV-seronegative. The genes are TRBV11-2 and TRBJ2-1, with 13 bases aligning to TRBD2. The CDR3 DNA follows: TGTGCCAGCAGCTCGACTCTACTAGCGGGGGGGCATGAGCAGTTCTTC. Its protein product is CASSSTLLAGGHEQFF.